These 20 T cell receptor beta chains originate from one sample sequenced in a study of blood T cell repertoires in COVID-19 (TCRdb year 2020). To prepare the library, the immunoSEQ multiplex PCR assay was applied. As stored in TCRdb, this immuneACCESS dataset retains in-frame rearrangements with V and J assigned. A fraction of the clones does not appear; measured against another copy, unresolved V genes explain less than half of the discrepancy, and the remainder lacks a known reason. The sample yields 70,000 to 80,000 clones; 82% were counted once. In total, the top ten clones hold roughly an eighth of the sample. Sequencing was carried out using peripheral blood. All receptors come from a woman older than 75 with acute or convalescent COVID-19.

CDR3 region: CASSTPGGELFF. Here the CDR3 DNA reads TGCGCCAGCAGCACCCCAGGCGGGGAGCTGTTTTTT. This chain connects TRBV4-1 to TRBJ2-2; D remains ambiguous. This CDR3 comprises 12 residues. The germline V gene encodes CDR1 MGHRA and CDR2 YSYEKL. The V end lost 5 bases, the J end lost 7 bases, and 8 bases lay between the germline ends.

This clone was detected once. The chain couples TRBV4-2 to TRBJ1-2, with 7 positions matching TRBD1. CDR3 length: 15 amino acids. CDR1 and CDR2 (germline): LGHNA, YNFKEQ. V lost 1 base, J lost 5 bases, and 7 bases stayed unmatched. Here the CDR3 DNA reads TGTGCCAGCAGCCAAGGGGCGGGACAGATATATGGCTACACCTTC. Protein product: CASSQGAGQIYGYTF.

J is TRBJ2-5 and V is TRBV3-1 (or the pseudogene TRBV3-2); D is perhaps TRBD1 (6 bases). V gave up 0 bases and J gave up 3 bases, with 11 bases separating them. CDR1 and CDR2 (germline): LGHDT, YNNKEL (reference sequence). The CDR3 is 15 residues long. The CDR3 region has the DNA TGTGCCAGCAGCCAAGATCAACAGGGCAAAGAGACCCAGTACTTC. It specifies CASSQDQQGKETQYF.

This clone was counted only a few times. The V call is TRBV3-1 (or the pseudogene TRBV3-2), the J call TRBJ2-2, with a possible D match to TRBD1 (7 bases). Germline V CDR1 and CDR2: LGHDT, YNNKEL (reference sequence). The V and J ends lost 3 bases and 4 bases respectively, with 15 bases between them. There are 16 residues in the CDR3. The CDR3 DNA follows: TGTGCCAGCAGCCAGGGACCTCAGGGGGGCACCGGGGAGCTGTTTTTT. It is translated as CASSQGPQGGTGELFF.

The rearrangement uses TRBV2 and TRBJ2-1; tentative D call: TRBD2 (6 bases). Germline values: CDR1 SNHLY, CDR2 FYNNEI. The CDR3 totals 15 residues. V lost 5 bases and J lost 6, with 17 bases in between. The CDR3 DNA follows: TGTGCCAGCAGTCGGGACTCTACAATCGGCAATGAGCAGTTCTTC. Amino acids: CASSRDSTIGNEQFF. Combining the CDR3 with reference TRBV2 and TRBJ2-1 gives the whole variable domain EPEVTQTPSHQVTQMGQEVILRCVPISNHLYFYWYRQILGQKVEFLVSFYNNEISEKSEIFDDQFSVERPDGSNFTLKIRSTKLEDSAMYFCASSRDSTIGNEQFFGPGTRLTVL.

The V gene is TRBV12-3 or TRBV12-4, the J gene TRBJ1-3, with unresolved D. The CDR3 has 13 amino acids. V was cut by 3 bases and J by 7 bases, with 10 bases left in between. The DNA for the CDR3 is TGTGCCAGCAGTTTGCGGGTTGAGAACACCATATATTTT. This encodes CASSLRVENTIYF.

The chain joins TRBV5-1 to TRBJ2-7, with 9 bases lining up with TRBD1. This CDR3 is built from 16 residues. Germline CDR1 SGHRS, CDR2 YFSETQ. The V and J ends lost 2 bases and 2 bases, in that order; junction bases with no gene match: 8. In DNA form, the CDR3 reads TGCGCCAGCAGCTTTACCGGGACAGGGCTCCCCTACGAGCAGTACTTC. This encodes CASSFTGTGLPYEQYF.

The count of this clone is one. V usage is TRBV11-2 and J usage is TRBJ2-1, with D possibly matching TRBD2 (6 bases). V gave up 5 bases and J gave up 5 bases, with 19 bases separating them. Germline loops: CDR1 SGHAT, CDR2 FQNNGV. CDR3 length: 16 residues. As DNA, the CDR3 is TGTGCCAGCAGCCCAGTGGAGGGCCACTATAACAATGAGCAGTTCTTC. Protein sequence: CASSPVEGHYNNEQFF.

The gene calls are TRBV6-5 and TRBJ2-7; 8 nucleotides agree with TRBD1. The CDR3 loop spans 16 amino acids. Trimming at V came to 4 bases and at J to 0 bases, leaving 8 bases not matched to a gene. CDR1 is MNHEY and CDR2 is SVGAGI in the germline V gene. The CDR3 bases are TGTGCCAGCAGTTTGACAGGGGCATCGAGCTCCTACGAGCAGTACTTC. This sequence encodes CASSLTGASSSYEQYF.

This clone was detected only a few times. CDR3 DNA sequence: TGCGCCAGCAGCCTCCACAGGGCCGGGGAGCTGTTTTTT. Translated, it gives CASSLHRAGELFF. The chain uses TRBV4-3 and TRBJ2-2, with D perhaps matching TRBD1 (6 bases). Per the germline V gene, CDR1 is LGHNA and CDR2 is YSLEER. The CDR3 covers 13 residues. Trimming took 4 bases from V and 6 from J, leaving 9 bases between them.

The genes are TRBV7-6 and TRBJ1-2, with a tentative D call TRBD1 (5 bases). Trimming removed 5 bases from V and 6 bases from J, with 25 bases in between. Germline V gene lookup returns CDR1 SGHVS and CDR2 FNYEAQ. CDR3 length equals 17 residues. The CDR3 region is CASSVRIVFRGLNGYTF. The CDR3 DNA follows: TGTGCCAGCAGCGTTAGGATTGTGTTTAGGGGCCTAAATGGCTACACCTTC.

The genes are TRBV7-6 and TRBJ2-7; D is possibly TRBD2 (6 bases). There are 16 residues in the CDR3. V lost 2 bases and J lost 2, with 16 bases in between. The germline CDR1 and CDR2 sequences are SGHVS and FNYEAQ. CDR3 in amino acids: CASSLIGSGVTYEQYF. CDR3 nucleotides: TGTGCCAGCAGCTTAATCGGTAGCGGAGTCACCTACGAGCAGTACTTC.

The genes are TRBV6-5 and TRBJ2-2; 8 bases are shared with TRBD2. Trimming removed 2 bases from V and 5 bases from J; junction bases left unmatched: 7. This CDR3 has 16 residues. The V gene's germline CDR1 is MNHEY and CDR2 SVGAGI. CDR3 DNA sequence: TGTGCCAGCAGTTACCTCGGTAGCGGGGTTACCGGGGAGCTGTTTTTT. It codes for CASSYLGSGVTGELFF.

This chain connects TRBV7-9 to TRBJ2-1, with TRBD2 matching 10 bases. CDR1 SEHNR and CDR2 FQNEAQ come from the germline V gene (reference sequence). After removal of 4 bases from V and 7 bases from J, the junction contained 1 base not matched to a gene. The CDR3 sequence is 13 residues long. The DNA for the CDR3 is TGTGCCAGCAGCTCACTAGCGGGAAATGAGCAGTTCTTC. Its protein is CASSSLAGNEQFF. Based on the CDR3 plus reference TRBV7-9 and TRBJ2-1, the full variable domain is DTGVSQNPRHKITKRGQNVTFRCDPISEHNRLYWYRQTLGQGPEFLTYFQNEAQLEKSRLLSDRFSAERPKGSFSTLEIQRTEQGDSAMYLCASSSLAGNEQFFGPGTRLTVL.

This clone appeared a single time. The gene calls are TRBV4-1 and TRBJ2-1; 9 nucleotides align to TRBD2. Germline V gene data show CDR1 as MGHRA and CDR2 as YSYEKL. This CDR3 spans 18 amino acids. The V gene end was trimmed by 2 bases and the J gene end by 2 bases; junction bases not matched to a gene: 10. For the CDR3, the DNA is TGCGCCAGCAGCCAATTCGATAGCGGGAGAGTCCCCTACAATGAGCAGTTCTTC. This gives the protein CASSQFDSGRVPYNEQFF.

DNA of the CDR3: TGTGCCAGCAGCGTAGATGAGGGAAGCTCCTACAATGAGCAGTTCTTC. Its protein is CASSVDEGSSYNEQFF. V usage is TRBV9 and J usage is TRBJ2-1; D is possibly TRBD2 (5 bases). V lost 0 bases, J lost 0 bases, and 10 bases lay in between. Germline V gene lookup returns CDR1 SGDLS and CDR2 YYNGEE. The CDR3 spans 16 residues.

The chain links TRBV6-2 or TRBV6-3 to TRBJ2-2, with TRBD2 matching 11 bases. The length of the CDR3 is 17 residues. V shed 6 bases and J 0 bases; nucleotides not matched to a gene: 6. Germline values: CDR1 MNHEY, CDR2 SVGEGT. CDR3 sequence (DNA): TGTGCCAGCAGCCTTTTAGCGGGAGGGGCGAACACCGGGGAGCTGTTTTTT. Translation: CASSLLAGGANTGELFF.

The J gene is TRBJ1-2, the V gene TRBV19, with 7 nucleotides matching TRBD1. V shed 6 bases and J 8 bases; nucleotides not matched to a gene: 9. The length of the CDR3 is 13 residues. The germline V gene encodes CDR1 LNHDA and CDR2 SQIVND (reference sequence). The CDR3 nucleotides read TGTGCCAGTAGCCTACAGGGGAGTTACGGCTACACCTTC. This codes for CASSLQGSYGYTF.

The chain recombines TRBV28 with TRBJ2-7; D is undetermined. Germline V gene lookup returns CDR1 MDHEN and CDR2 SYDVKM. The CDR3 consists of 12 residues. Trimming stripped 7 bases from V and 12 bases from J, with 19 bases between. CDR3 protein: CASKTATMSSYF. CDR3 DNA sequence: TGTGCCAGCAAGACGGCTACTATGAGCTCGTACTTC.

The rearrangement joins TRBV7-9 to TRBJ2-1; 7 bases fit TRBD1. The CDR3 is 15 amino acids. CDR1 SEHNR and CDR2 FQNEAQ come from the germline V gene (reference sequence). Trimming cost V 5 bases and J 4 bases; bases outside gene matches: 8. The CDR3 reads CASSPPGQLYNEQFF. The CDR3 DNA is TGTGCCAGCAGCCCCCCGGGACAGCTTTACAATGAGCAGTTCTTC.